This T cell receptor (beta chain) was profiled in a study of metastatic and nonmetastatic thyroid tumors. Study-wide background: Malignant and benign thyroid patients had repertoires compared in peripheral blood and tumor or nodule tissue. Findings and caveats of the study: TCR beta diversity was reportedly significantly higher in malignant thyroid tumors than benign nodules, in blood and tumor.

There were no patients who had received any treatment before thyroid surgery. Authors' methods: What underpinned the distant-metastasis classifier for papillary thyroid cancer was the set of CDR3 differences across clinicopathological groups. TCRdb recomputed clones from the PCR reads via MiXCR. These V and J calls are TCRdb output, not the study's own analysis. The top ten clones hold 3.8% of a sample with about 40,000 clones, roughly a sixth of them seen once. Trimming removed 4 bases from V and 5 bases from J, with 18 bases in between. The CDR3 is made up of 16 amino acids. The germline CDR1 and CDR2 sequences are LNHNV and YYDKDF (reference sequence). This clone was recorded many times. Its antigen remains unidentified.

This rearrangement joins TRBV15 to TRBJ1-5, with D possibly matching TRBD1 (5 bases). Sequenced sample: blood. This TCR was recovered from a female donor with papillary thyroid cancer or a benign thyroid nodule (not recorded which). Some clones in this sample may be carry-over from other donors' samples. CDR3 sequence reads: CATSTQGQSQYQPQHF. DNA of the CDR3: TGTGCCACCAGCACCCAGGGTCAGTCTCAATATCAGCCCCAGCATTTT. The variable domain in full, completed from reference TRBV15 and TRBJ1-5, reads DAMVIQNPRYQVTQFGKPVTLSCSQTLNHNVMYWYQQKSSQAPKLLFHYYDKDFNNEADTPDNFQSRRPNTSFCFLDIRSPGLGDTAMYLCATSTQGQSQYQPQHFGDGTRLSIL.